This passage covers 11 T cell receptor beta chains from one sample sequenced in a study of blood T cell repertoires in COVID-19. The repertoire was sequenced with immunoSEQ multiplex PCR; TCRdb's copy has only in-frame clones and lacks some. The table records fewer than 400,000 clones, about 87% of them present only once. Sequenced input: peripheral blood. The receptor set was obtained from a human donor in a cohort sampled during active COVID-19.

This sequence joins TRBV30 and TRBJ1-1; tentatively, D is TRBD1 (6 bases). Germline V gives CDR1 GTSNPN, CDR2 SVGIG (reference sequence). The ends were cut back, 6 bases at V and 1 base at J, with 12 bases in the middle. The CDR3 extends over 13 amino acids. CDR3 loop: CACSGQTNTEAFF. CDR3 coding DNA: TGTGCCTGTTCTGGACAGACGAACACTGAAGCTTTCTTT.

The chain combines TRBV30 with TRBJ1-2; TRBD1 aligns across 7 bases. The CDR3 has 15 residues. Trimming took 6 bases from V and 7 from J; bases not matched to a gene: 17. Germline lookup yields CDR1 GTSNPN and CDR2 SVGIG (reference sequence). The CDR3: CACDTRDRGSGGYTF. In DNA form, the CDR3 reads TGTGCCTGCGACACTAGGGACAGAGGCAGCGGTGGCTACACCTTC.

The chain couples TRBV6-1 to TRBJ2-2; maybe TRBD2 (6 bases). V was trimmed by 1 base and J by 4 bases, leaving 13 bases between them. The CDR3 runs 16 residues. Germline CDR1 and CDR2: MNHNS and SASEGT. The CDR3 sequence is CASSEVAGLGTGELFF. The DNA of the CDR3 is TGTGCCAGCAGTGAAGTCGCGGGGTTGGGCACCGGGGAGCTGTTTTTT.

The chain recombines TRBV9 with TRBJ2-7; D might be TRBD1 (5 bases). This CDR3 has 13 residues. Trimming removed 0 bases at V and 5 bases at J, with 9 bases between. Germline V gives CDR1 SGDLS, CDR2 YYNGEE. CDR3 coding DNA: TGTGCCAGCAGCGTAGGACAGACCGACGAGCAGTACTTC. Translating it yields CASSVGQTDEQYF.

Written as DNA, the CDR3 is TGTGCCATCAGTGAGTCGAAGACAGGGGCCTCCTACGAGCAGTACTTC. It translates to CAISESKTGASYEQYF. The chain employs TRBV10-3 and TRBJ2-7; 8 nucleotides line up with TRBD1. The CDR3 totals 16 residues. After removal of 0 bases from V and 0 bases from J, the junction contained 4 bases not matched to a gene. The germline V gene has CDR1 ENHRY and CDR2 SYGVKD.

This rearrangement joins TRBV3-1 (or the pseudogene TRBV3-2) to TRBJ1-1, with a possible D match to TRBD1 (5 bases). The CDR3 loop spans 11 amino acids. Looked up from germline, CDR1 is LGHDT and CDR2 is YNNKEL (reference sequence). With 8 bases removed from V and 4 bases from J, the gap between germline ends came to 8 bases. CDR3 DNA sequence: TGTGCCAGCGGGGGGTTCACTGAAGCTTTCTTT. Translating it yields CASGGFTEAFF.

This chain joins TRBV6-2 or TRBV6-3 and TRBJ1-2; maybe TRBD1 (6 bases). V lost 4 bases and J 5 bases, leaving 14 bases between the germline ends. There are 14 residues in the CDR3. CDR1 is MNHEY and CDR2 is SVGEGT in the germline V gene. The CDR3 protein is CASSSALQGYGYTF. The CDR3 DNA reads as TGTGCCAGCAGTTCCGCACTTCAGGGGTATGGCTACACCTTC.

In this sample, this clone turned up a few times. J is TRBJ1-5 and V is TRBV25-1, with a weak D call TRBD1 (6 bases). Trimming shortened V by 4 bases and J by 0 bases, and 10 bases separated the two germline ends. Germline V gene data show CDR1 as MGHDK and CDR2 as SYGVNS. CDR3 length: 15 amino acids. CDR3 nucleotides: TGTGCCAGCAGTGCGACAGGTTATAGCAATCAGCCCCAGCATTTT. Residues: CASSATGYSNQPQHF.

This clone was picked up a small number of times. The rearrangement uses TRBV5-1 and TRBJ2-2, with 7 positions matching TRBD2. The CDR3 runs to 21 residues. Unmatched junction bases numbered 24, after V lost 2 bases and J lost 5 bases. Germline CDR1 is SGHRS and CDR2 is YFSETQ. CDR3 coding DNA: TGCGCCAGCAGCTTCTCGGCTTTTATATCCGGGGGGACCCTGAGGACCGGGGAGCTGTTTTTT. Its protein is CASSFSAFISGGTLRTGELFF.

The chain links TRBV13 to TRBJ2-7; TRBD1 aligns across 8 bases. Germline CDR1 and CDR2: PRHDT and FYEKMQ (reference sequence). The trim removed 6 bases at V and 0 bases at J, leaving 13 bases unmatched. The CDR3 runs 17 residues. This CDR3 reads CASSRAGRDRSSYEQYF. For the CDR3, the DNA is TGTGCCAGCAGTCGCGCGGGCCGGGACAGGAGCTCCTACGAGCAGTACTTC.

V usage is TRBV11-1 and J usage is TRBJ1-3; D unclear. CDR1 and CDR2 (germline): SGHAT, FQDESV (reference sequence). V shed 5 bases and J shed 0 bases, with 14 bases lying between them. The CDR3 length is 16 residues. The CDR3 sequence: CASSPGGASSGNTIYF. The CDR3 coding sequence is TGTGCCAGCAGCCCCGGCGGAGCATCCTCTGGAAACACCATATATTTT.